The rows below give T cell receptor beta chains drawn from one sample of a study of identical twins. Each CDR3 protein gets one entry after TCRdb re-called the 5' RACE reads with MiXCR. The repertoire has some 560,000 distinct CDR3 sequences, roughly 9.5% of them found once; the top ten carry approximately 3.2%. These sequences were also reported in another study, on yellow fever vaccine responses in identical twins.

The sample comprised PBMCs. Receptors originate from a woman aged 18-29 years in good health. CDR3s include the opening cysteine and the closing phenylalanine or tryptophan. The order of the fields is D gene, V gene, J gene, clone size, CDR3 protein, CDR3 DNA. The D gene is left open where the match is weak. Where a row states a size, it is once, few, many or the class of an expanded clone; other rows omit it.

d_call: -; v_call: TRBV7-2; j_call: TRBJ1-3; clone_size: few; cdr3_aa: CASSPVGGAGNTTYF; cdr3_nt: TGTGCCAGCAGCCCCGTGGGGGGGGCTGGAAACACCACATATTTT
d_call: -; v_call: TRBV7-2; j_call: TRBJ1-2; clone_size: -; cdr3_aa: CASRLAQIGYGYTF; cdr3_nt: TGTGCCAGCAGACTAGCCCAGATAGGCTATGGCTACACCTTC
d_call: -; v_call: TRBV19; j_call: TRBJ2-5; clone_size: few; cdr3_aa: CASSIEGSGATQYF; cdr3_nt: TGTGCCAGTAGTATAGAGGGGAGCGGCGCGACCCAGTACTTC
d_call: -; v_call: TRBV11-2; j_call: TRBJ2-1; clone_size: many; cdr3_aa: CASSSGTFNEQFF; cdr3_nt: TGTGCCAGCAGTTCCGGGACTTTCAATGAGCAGTTCTTC
d_call: TRBD1; v_call: TRBV7-9; j_call: TRBJ1-2; clone_size: -; cdr3_aa: CASSHLTGGENYGYTF; cdr3_nt: TGTGCCAGCAGCCACCTTACAGGGGGCGAAAACTATGGCTACACCTTC
d_call: -; v_call: TRBV6-5; j_call: TRBJ1-2; clone_size: -; cdr3_aa: CASSYSKFPGGRYGYTF; cdr3_nt: TGTGCCAGCAGTTACTCGAAGTTCCCGGGGGGCCGCTATGGCTACACCTTC
d_call: -; v_call: TRBV4-1; j_call: TRBJ2-7; clone_size: few; cdr3_aa: CASSRSQSGSYEQYF; cdr3_nt: TGCGCCAGCAGCCGCTCGCAGAGCGGCTCCTACGAGCAGTACTTC
d_call: -; v_call: TRBV5-1; j_call: TRBJ2-5; clone_size: -; cdr3_aa: CASSFGGQHQETQYF; cdr3_nt: TGCGCCAGCAGCTTCGGAGGACAGCACCAAGAGACCCAGTACTTC
d_call: -; v_call: TRBV29-1; j_call: TRBJ2-3; clone_size: many; cdr3_aa: CSVEIGFRQADTQYF; cdr3_nt: TGCAGCGTTGAAATAGGCTTCAGACAAGCAGATACGCAGTATTTT
d_call: TRBD1; v_call: TRBV7-9; j_call: TRBJ1-3; clone_size: many; cdr3_aa: CASRPRQGPGNTIYF; cdr3_nt: TGTGCCAGCAGACCTCGACAGGGGCCGGGAAACACCATATATTTT